This TCR beta chain originates from a study of shared clonotypes between healthy human individuals. Original processing notes: Because ImmunoSEQ provided only junction sequences with no quality scores, the filtering differed. The assay was immunoSEQ multiplex PCR, and TCRdb's table has in-frame clones only and misses some. V and J calls and clone size are as listed in that table; D and trimming were resolved from the DNA. The data contain about 2 million clones, less than 95% of them singletons. Naive CD8 cells comprised CD45RO-negative, CCR7-positively selected cells, excluding terminally differentiated effector memory CD45RA+ cells. The CDR3 sequence is 13 residues long. Trimming left V 2 bases short and J 6 bases short, with 7 bases between. Germline V gene lookup returns CDR1 MNHEY and CDR2 SVGAGI. Study-wide points: Sorted-subset sequencing was shown by rarefaction to be incomplete despite large depth. An anticipated effect of sequencing depth on clonotype sharing among donors was recognized.

Comment on this clone: What it binds is unknown.

This sequence originates from a man younger than 35 in good health. This chain uses TRBV6-5 with TRBJ2-2; D remains ambiguous. The sample was naive CD8+ T cells sorted from blood. Written as DNA, the CDR3 is TGTGCCAGCAGTTACGTCCGGGCCGGGGAGCTGTTTTTT. Amino acids: CASSYVRAGELFF.